The clone carrying this T cell receptor beta chain is a singleton in its sample. Its antigen remains unknown. The data belong to a study of cytomegalovirus exposure and HLA in healthy donors. Study-wide background: Within an early data release were roughly 90 million unique TCRs drawn from HLA-typed donors. Study-wide results and limits: Because they were indistinguishable, some V segments, including TRBV6-2 and TRBV6-3, were excluded.

Germline lookup yields CDR1 MDHEN and CDR2 SYDVKM. The CDR3 is 11 amino acids. Trimming left V 6 bases short and J 8 bases short, with 10 bases between. Both 60 Vbeta primers and 13 Jbeta primers went into the PCR. Using immunoSEQ multiplex PCR, the repertoire was profiled, and TCRdb retains in-frame clones only, with some absent. The table records 110,000 to 150,000 clones, about 80% of them present only once. The sample consisted of PBMCs. The genes are TRBV28 and TRBJ1-2; D not certain. The TCR was taken from an older woman in good health and CMV-seropositive. CDR3 sequence (DNA): TGTGCCAGCAGCCTTAGCGCCGGCTACACCTTC. It codes for CASSLSAGYTF.